This is a list of T cell receptor beta chains from one sample in a study of OX40 agonist ivuxolimab in advanced cancers. Sequenced by immunoSEQ multiplex PCR; TCRdb stores in-frame clones only, minus some. The sample yields 74,000 or so clones, 85% to 95% seen once. Sequences were derived from CD4+ or CD8+ T cells sorted from blood, sampled in a trial of the OX40 agonist ivuxolimab. The source of these receptors is an adult with an advanced solid tumor such as melanoma, head and neck, liver or kidney cancer. Both conserved end residues are part of each CDR3. The D gene is left open where the match is weak. A clone size is listed for some rows: how often the clone was seen (once, few, many), or a class if it is expanded.

CDR3 DNA: TGTGCCAGCTCACCATTAGCGGGGGTCCCCTCCTACGAGCAGTACTTC; CDR3 protein: CASSPLAGVPSYEQYF; CDR3 length: 16; D gene: TRBD2; V gene: TRBV18; clone size: .; J gene: TRBJ2-7
CDR3 DNA: TGCGCCAGCAGCCAAGATAGGGTTAACACTGAAGCTTTCTTT; CDR3 protein: CASSQDRVNTEAFF; CDR3 length: 14; D gene: .; V gene: TRBV4-3; clone size: .; J gene: TRBJ1-1
CDR3 DNA: TGCGCCAGCAGCTTGGGGGGGACAGCAAACTACGAGCAGTACTTC; CDR3 protein: CASSLGGTANYEQYF; CDR3 length: 15; D gene: TRBD1; V gene: TRBV5-1; clone size: .; J gene: TRBJ2-7
CDR3 DNA: TGTGCCAGCTCGGCCGAGGGACAGGGGGTGAATTTTTTGAATGAGCAGTTCTTC; CDR3 protein: CASSAEGQGVNFLNEQFF; CDR3 length: 18; D gene: TRBD1; V gene: TRBV7-2; clone size: .; J gene: TRBJ2-1
CDR3 DNA: TGCGCCAGCAGCTTGGGCCAGGGGGTATCCTACGAGCAGTACTTC; CDR3 protein: CASSLGQGVSYEQYF; CDR3 length: 15; D gene: TRBD1; V gene: TRBV5-1; clone size: .; J gene: TRBJ2-7
CDR3 DNA: TGTGCCAGCGCGAGGGACAGGACCACAGATACGCAGTATTTT; CDR3 protein: CASARDRTTDTQYF; CDR3 length: 14; D gene: TRBD1; V gene: TRBV2; clone size: .; J gene: TRBJ2-3
CDR3 DNA: TGTGCCAGCAGCTTAGAAGGGGGGAGGTACGAGCAGTACTTC; CDR3 protein: CASSLEGGRYEQYF; CDR3 length: 14; D gene: .; V gene: TRBV7-9; clone size: once; J gene: TRBJ2-7
CDR3 DNA: TGTGCCAGCGGAGGTGCCGCAGGGGCCCTTAGCAATCAGCCCCAGCATTTT; CDR3 protein: CASGGAAGALSNQPQHF; CDR3 length: 17; D gene: .; V gene: TRBV27; clone size: .; J gene: TRBJ1-5
CDR3 DNA: TGTGCCAGCAGTACAGGGATATTGACTGAAGCTTTCTTT; CDR3 protein: CASSTGILTEAFF; CDR3 length: 13; D gene: .; V gene: TRBV9; clone size: .; J gene: TRBJ1-1
CDR3 DNA: TGTGCCACCAGCAGAGTAGGACTGATCTCTGGGGCCAACGTCCTGACTTTC; CDR3 protein: CATSRVGLISGANVLTF; CDR3 length: 17; D gene: .; V gene: TRBV15; clone size: .; J gene: TRBJ2-6
CDR3 DNA: TGCGCCAGCAGCTTGGGGAACACCGGGGAGCTGTTTTTT; CDR3 protein: CASSLGNTGELFF; CDR3 length: 13; D gene: .; V gene: TRBV5-1; clone size: few; J gene: TRBJ2-2
CDR3 DNA: TGTGCCAGCAGCTCTAGGACTAGCGGGGCAACCTACGAGCAGTACTTC; CDR3 protein: CASSSRTSGATYEQYF; CDR3 length: 16; D gene: TRBD2; V gene: TRBV5-4; clone size: .; J gene: TRBJ2-7
CDR3 DNA: TGTGCCAGCAGCAAAACAGATCCCTACGAGCAGTACTTC; CDR3 protein: CASSKTDPYEQYF; CDR3 length: 13; D gene: .; V gene: TRBV6-5; clone size: .; J gene: TRBJ2-7
CDR3 DNA: TGTGCCAGCAGCTCGACAGGAGGTTCCTACAATGAGCAGTTCTTC; CDR3 protein: CASSSTGGSYNEQFF; CDR3 length: 15; D gene: .; V gene: TRBV7-3; clone size: once; J gene: TRBJ2-1
CDR3 DNA: TGTGCCAGCAGCTTTTTAGGACAGACTACGACAGATACGCAGTATTTT; CDR3 protein: CASSFLGQTTTDTQYF; CDR3 length: 16; D gene: .; V gene: TRBV5-6; clone size: .; J gene: TRBJ2-3
CDR3 DNA: TGTGCCTGGTGTCACAGGGGAAGGGGTACGCAGTATTTT; CDR3 protein: CAWCHRGRGTQYF; CDR3 length: 13; D gene: TRBD1; V gene: TRBV30; clone size: .; J gene: TRBJ2-3
CDR3 DNA: TGTGCCAGCAGTTATAACACCGGGGAGCTGTTTTTT; CDR3 protein: CASSYNTGELFF; CDR3 length: 12; D gene: .; V gene: TRBV6-1; clone size: .; J gene: TRBJ2-2
CDR3 DNA: TGTGCCAGCAGGGGAAATAATTCACCCCTCCACTTT; CDR3 protein: CASRGNNSPLHF; CDR3 length: 12; D gene: .; V gene: TRBV25-1; clone size: .; J gene: TRBJ1-6
CDR3 DNA: TGTGCCAGCTCACCAGGACAGGGGCCGTTGAACACTGAAGCTTTCTTT; CDR3 protein: CASSPGQGPLNTEAFF; CDR3 length: 16; D gene: TRBD1; V gene: TRBV18; clone size: once; J gene: TRBJ1-1
CDR3 DNA: TGTGCCAGTAGCGCGGGGGCGGGAGGAGGTTGGGCCGGGGAGCTGTTTTTT; CDR3 protein: CASSAGAGGGWAGELFF; CDR3 length: 17; D gene: TRBD2; V gene: TRBV19; clone size: .; J gene: TRBJ2-2
CDR3 DNA: TGTGCCTGGAGTGTAAGGGAGAGGGTAAGGGGAGGCGGGGAAAAACTGTTTTTT; CDR3 protein: CAWSVRERVRGGGEKLFF; CDR3 length: 18; D gene: .; V gene: TRBV30; clone size: .; J gene: TRBJ1-4
CDR3 DNA: TGTGCCAGCAGCTTAGGCCGACAGTCCAATCAGCCCCAGCATTTT; CDR3 protein: CASSLGRQSNQPQHF; CDR3 length: 15; D gene: .; V gene: TRBV11-2; clone size: .; J gene: TRBJ1-5
CDR3 DNA: TGTGCCAGCAGCTTGAGTAGCGACGGCTATGGCTACACCTTC; CDR3 protein: CASSLSSDGYGYTF; CDR3 length: 14; D gene: .; V gene: TRBV5-4; clone size: .; J gene: TRBJ1-2
CDR3 DNA: TGTGCCAGCAGCTCGGCTCCGACTAGCGGGGGGGACAATGAGCAGTTCTTC; CDR3 protein: CASSSAPTSGGDNEQFF; CDR3 length: 17; D gene: TRBD2; V gene: TRBV7-9; clone size: .; J gene: TRBJ2-1
CDR3 DNA: TGTGCCAGCAGAGTGGAAGTCGAGCAGTACTTC; CDR3 protein: CASRVEVEQYF; CDR3 length: 11; D gene: .; V gene: TRBV2; clone size: .; J gene: TRBJ2-7
CDR3 DNA: TGTGCCAGTTCCAGAAAAGCAGGAGGCATGAACACTGAAGCTTTCTTT; CDR3 protein: CASSRKAGGMNTEAFF; CDR3 length: 16; D gene: .; V gene: TRBV19; clone size: .; J gene: TRBJ1-1
CDR3 DNA: TGTGCCAGCAGCTCTTCCGGGAGAAACAATGAGCAGTTCTTC; CDR3 protein: CASSSSGRNNEQFF; CDR3 length: 14; D gene: .; V gene: TRBV7-2; clone size: .; J gene: TRBJ2-1
CDR3 DNA: TGCAGCGTTGACGGCACACAGGGGGCTGATGAGCAGTTCTTC; CDR3 protein: CSVDGTQGADEQFF; CDR3 length: 14; D gene: TRBD1; V gene: TRBV29-1; clone size: .; J gene: TRBJ2-1
CDR3 DNA: TGTGCCAGCAGTTTGAACAGGATCTACGAGCAGTACTTC; CDR3 protein: CASSLNRIYEQYF; CDR3 length: 13; D gene: .; V gene: TRBV28; clone size: .; J gene: TRBJ2-7